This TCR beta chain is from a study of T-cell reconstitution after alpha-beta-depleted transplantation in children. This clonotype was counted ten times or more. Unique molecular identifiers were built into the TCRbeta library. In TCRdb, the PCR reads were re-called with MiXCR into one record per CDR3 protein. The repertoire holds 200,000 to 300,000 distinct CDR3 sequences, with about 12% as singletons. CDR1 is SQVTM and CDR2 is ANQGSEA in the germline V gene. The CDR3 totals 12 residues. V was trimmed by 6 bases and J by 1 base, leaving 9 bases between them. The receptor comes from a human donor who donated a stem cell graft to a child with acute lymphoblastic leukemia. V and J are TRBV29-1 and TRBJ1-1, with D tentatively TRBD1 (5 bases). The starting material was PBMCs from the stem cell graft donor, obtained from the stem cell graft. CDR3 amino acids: CSVGEGNTEAFF. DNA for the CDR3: TGCAGCGTGGGGGAGGGGAACACTGAAGCTTTCTTT.